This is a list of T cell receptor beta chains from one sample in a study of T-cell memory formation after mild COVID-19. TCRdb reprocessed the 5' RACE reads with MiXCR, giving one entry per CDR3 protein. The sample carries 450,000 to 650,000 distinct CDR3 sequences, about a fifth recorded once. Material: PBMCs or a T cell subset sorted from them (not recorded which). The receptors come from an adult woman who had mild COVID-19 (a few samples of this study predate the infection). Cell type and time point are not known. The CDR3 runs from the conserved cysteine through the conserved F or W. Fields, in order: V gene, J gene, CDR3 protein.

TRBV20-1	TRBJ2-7	CSARSAGGGQSEGTYEQYF
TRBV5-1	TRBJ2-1	CASSEQGHSYNEQFF
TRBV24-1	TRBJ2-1	CATSDLGRRGEFF
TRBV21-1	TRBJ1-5	CASSKEGASYPHQPQHF
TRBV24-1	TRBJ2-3	CATSDPDRPSTDTQYF
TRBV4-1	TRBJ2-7	CASSQRTGANPPIYEQYF
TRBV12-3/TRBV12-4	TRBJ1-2	CASRAGNYGYTF
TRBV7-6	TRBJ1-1	CASSPQRGPHTEAFF
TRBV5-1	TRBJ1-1	CASSPVPGSGTEAFF
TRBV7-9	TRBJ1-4	CASSLAQVNEKLFF
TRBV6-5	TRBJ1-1	CASRYGQGPEAFF
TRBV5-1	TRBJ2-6	CASGTGDGANVLTF
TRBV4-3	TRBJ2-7	CASSQDILGDRVYEQYF
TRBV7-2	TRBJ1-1	CASSVDTGYTEAFF
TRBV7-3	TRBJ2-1	CASSLGLANYNEQFF
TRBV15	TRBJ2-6	CATTTGASGANVLTF
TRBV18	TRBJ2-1	CASSRDTYSNEQFF
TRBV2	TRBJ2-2	CASTRAGGNTGELFF
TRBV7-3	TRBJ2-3	CASSLGAPLAGGSTDTQYF
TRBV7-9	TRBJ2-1	CASSSPRRTAYNEQFF
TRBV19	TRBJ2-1	CASSSVASGNYNEQFF
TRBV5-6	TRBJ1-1	CASSLIQGLTEAFF
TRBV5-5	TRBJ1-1	CASRRTGDTEAFF
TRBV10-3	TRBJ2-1	CAISEIAGSNEQFF
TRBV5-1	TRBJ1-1	CASSWYGDEAFF
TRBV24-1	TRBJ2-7	CATSDSTVGNYEQYF
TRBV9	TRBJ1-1	CASTPQTGEAFF
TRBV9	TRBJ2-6	CASSDRGRIGANVLTF
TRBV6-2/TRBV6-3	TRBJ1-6	CASSLGPKNSPLHF
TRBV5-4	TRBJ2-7	CASSHASGGSYEQYF
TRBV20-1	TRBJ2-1	CSARDPGTTSYNEQFF
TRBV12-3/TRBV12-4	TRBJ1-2	CASSFSGLGGYTF